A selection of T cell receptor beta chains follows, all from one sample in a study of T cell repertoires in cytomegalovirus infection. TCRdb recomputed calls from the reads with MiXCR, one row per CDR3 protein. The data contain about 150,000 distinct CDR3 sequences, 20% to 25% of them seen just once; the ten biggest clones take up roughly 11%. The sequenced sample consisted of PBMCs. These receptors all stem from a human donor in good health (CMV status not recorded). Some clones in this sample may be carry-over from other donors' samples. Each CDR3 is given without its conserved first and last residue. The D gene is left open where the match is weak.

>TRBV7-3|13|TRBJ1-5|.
ASSSQGIGNQPQH
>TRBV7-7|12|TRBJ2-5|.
ASSLGTGGETQY
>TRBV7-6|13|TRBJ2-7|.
ASSPQLQGSYEQY
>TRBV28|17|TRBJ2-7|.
ASSLRGQSVTSSLYEQY
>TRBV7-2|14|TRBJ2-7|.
ASSLAARSSSYEQY
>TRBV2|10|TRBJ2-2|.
ASKRNTGELF
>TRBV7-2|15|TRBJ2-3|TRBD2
ASSLQRTSKGTDTQY
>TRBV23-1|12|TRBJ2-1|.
ASSCGRTMDEQF
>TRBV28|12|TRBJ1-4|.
ASSKGGFYEKLF
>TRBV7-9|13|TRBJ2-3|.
ASSLVSPTTDTQY
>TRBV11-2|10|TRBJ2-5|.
ASSLGDGTQY
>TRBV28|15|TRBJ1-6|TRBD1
ASSPTGTGGTNSPLH
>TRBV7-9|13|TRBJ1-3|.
ASSAGQLSGNTIY
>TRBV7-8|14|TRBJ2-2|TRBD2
ASSLPIAGGTGELF
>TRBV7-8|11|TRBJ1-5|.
ASSLAGSQPQH
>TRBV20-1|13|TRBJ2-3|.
SARVGRPFTDTQY
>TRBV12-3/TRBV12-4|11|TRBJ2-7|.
ASSLTQGYEQY
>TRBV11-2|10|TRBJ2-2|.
ASSLQRGELF
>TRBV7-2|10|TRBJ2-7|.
ASSNRWYEQY
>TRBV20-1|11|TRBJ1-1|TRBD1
SAGGGPNTEAF
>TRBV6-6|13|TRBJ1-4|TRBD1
ASSYGDRGYEKLF
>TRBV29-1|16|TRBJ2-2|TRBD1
SVEPLEGALANTGELF
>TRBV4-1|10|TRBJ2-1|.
ASSQGNNEQF
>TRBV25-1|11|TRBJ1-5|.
ASRASHNQPQH
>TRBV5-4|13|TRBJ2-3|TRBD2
ASSSSGRTSDTQY
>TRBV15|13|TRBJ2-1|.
ATSRDLGPGGEQF
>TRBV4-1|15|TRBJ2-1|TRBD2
ASSQEMGLATYNEQF
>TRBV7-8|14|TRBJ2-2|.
ASSLVAGGSTGELF
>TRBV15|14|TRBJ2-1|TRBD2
ATSDRLAGGHNEQF
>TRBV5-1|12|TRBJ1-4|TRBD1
ASSLQGALEKLF
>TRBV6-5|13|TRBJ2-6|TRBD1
ASSFTGVGANVLT
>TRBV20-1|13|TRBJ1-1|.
SASRPGSMNTEAF
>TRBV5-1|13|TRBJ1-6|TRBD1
ASSSDRGYNSPLH
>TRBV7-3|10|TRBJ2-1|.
ASRSGSGEQF
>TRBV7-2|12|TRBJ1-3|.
ASSLGAQGNTIY
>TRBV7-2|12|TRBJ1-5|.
ASSLVRGEQPQH